The entry below describes one T cell receptor (beta chain). Its antigen is undetermined. The sample originates from a study of cytomegalovirus exposure and HLA in healthy donors. Whole-study context: Among the 400 or so donors who were genotyped, approximately 76% fell in the genetic ancestry cluster that is associated with self-reported Caucasian donors.

PCR primers comprised 60 Vbeta and 13 Jbeta primers. Only in-frame clones appear in the TCRdb table, and some are missing; sequencing was by immunoSEQ multiplex PCR. The table includes about 130,000 clones, around four fifths detected once. Findings of the study overall: Data from an earlier analysis indicated that most TCR beta V segments were productive either about 87% or about 30% of the time.

Germline V gene data show CDR1 as SGHAT and CDR2 as FQNNGV. The V gene end was trimmed by 3 bases and the J gene end by 8 bases; junction bases not matched to a gene: 5. CDR3 length: 15 residues. The sequencing sample was made of PBMCs. The TCR was taken from a male donor in good health and CMV-seronegative. This rearrangement joins TRBV11-2 to TRBJ2-1; 12 positions agree with TRBD2. The CDR3 bases are TGTGCCAGCAGCTTGACTAGCGGGAGTATTGATGAGCAGTTCTTC. Protein: CASSLTSGSIDEQFF.